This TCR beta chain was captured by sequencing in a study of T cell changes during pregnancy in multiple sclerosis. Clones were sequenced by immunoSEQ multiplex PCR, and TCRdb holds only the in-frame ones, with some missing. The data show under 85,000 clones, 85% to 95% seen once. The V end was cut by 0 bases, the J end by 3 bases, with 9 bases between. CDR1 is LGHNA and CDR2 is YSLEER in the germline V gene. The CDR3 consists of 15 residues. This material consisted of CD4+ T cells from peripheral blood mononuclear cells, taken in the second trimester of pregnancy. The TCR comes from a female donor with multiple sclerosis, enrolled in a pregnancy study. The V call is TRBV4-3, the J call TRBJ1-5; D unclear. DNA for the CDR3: TGCGCCAGCAGCCAAGAATCCGGGGTCAATCAGCCCCAGCATTTT. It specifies CASSQESGVNQPQHF.